The 17 T cell receptor beta chains reported below all come from one sample, sequenced in a study of Ad26.COV2.S vaccination and SARS-CoV-2 variants. As to treatment: over 15 received Ad26.COV2.S at low or high dose, single or two shots; 5 received placebo; per-sample allocation not given. Samples came from day 63 after the first vaccine or placebo injection. Sequencing was performed with immunoSEQ multiplex PCR; in TCRdb, only in-frame clones are kept and a portion is missing. The table includes almost 400,000 clones, around nine tenths detected once. Sample: peripheral blood, taken in a trial of Ad26.COV2.S vaccine versus placebo. The receptors stem from a person aged 18-65 years who received the Ad26.COV2.S COVID-19 vaccine or a placebo.

The V and J genes are TRBV9 and TRBJ2-5; possibly TRBD2 for D (6 bases). CDR3 length: 13 amino acids. The V end was cut by 2 bases, the J end by 9 bases, with 14 bases between. The germline V gene encodes CDR1 SGDLS and CDR2 YYNGEE. The CDR3 nucleotides are TGTGCCAGCAGCGTGAGGGAGCGGGTACCCCAGTACTTC. It encodes CASSVRERVPQYF.

The rearrangement uses TRBV5-4 and TRBJ2-7, with D possibly TRBD2 on 6 matching bases. The germline V gene encodes CDR1 SGHNT and CDR2 YYREEE (reference sequence). The CDR3 runs to 15 residues. V was pared by 3 bases and J by 2 bases, with 15 bases between. In DNA form, the CDR3 reads TGTGCCAGCAGCTGGGGGGTAGGAGGGACCTACGAGCAGTACTTC. It specifies CASSWGVGGTYEQYF.

J is TRBJ2-7 and V is TRBV6-5; D may be TRBD1 (6 bases). V lost 4 bases and J lost 5, with 12 bases in between. The CDR3 runs to 13 residues. In germline, CDR1 is MNHEY, CDR2 SVGAGI. CDR3 loop: CASSLSGAHEQYF. The DNA of the CDR3 is TGTGCCAGCAGTTTGTCAGGGGCGCACGAGCAGTACTTC.

This rearrangement joins TRBV9 to TRBJ2-3; possible D gene TRBD1, 5 bases. V was trimmed by 0 bases and J by 0 bases, leaving 8 bases between them. The CDR3 has 15 residues. Germline CDR1 is SGDLS and CDR2 is YYNGEE. The DNA for the CDR3 is TGTGCCAGCAGCGTAGTACAGGTCAGCACAGATACGCAGTATTTT. It translates to CASSVVQVSTDTQYF.

Comment on this clone: Other DNA variants within this sample encode the same CDR3. The chain joins TRBV18 to TRBJ1-5; 8 bases agree with TRBD1. The germline V gene encodes CDR1 KGHSH and CDR2 LQKENI. J was trimmed by 2 bases and V by 3 bases; bases with no gene match: 0. This CDR3 comprises 14 residues. The CDR3 sequence is CASSPGQGNQPQHF. Here the CDR3 DNA reads TGTGCCAGCTCACCGGGACAGGGCAATCAGCCCCAGCATTTT.

This clone has only a few counts. CDR3 amino acids: CASSAGVGPYEQYF. In DNA form, the CDR3 reads TGTGCCAGCAGTGCGGGAGTGGGGCCCTACGAGCAGTACTTC. V usage is TRBV2 and J usage is TRBJ2-7; D perhaps matches TRBD2 (6 bases). This CDR3 spans 14 amino acids. Trimming removed 4 bases at V and 2 bases at J, with 12 bases between. CDR1 and CDR2 from the germline V gene are SNHLY and FYNNEI.

The genes are TRBV6-5 and TRBJ1-1; no clear D gene. V was trimmed by 6 bases and J by 1 base, leaving 12 bases between them. Germline V gene data show CDR1 as MNHEY and CDR2 as SVGAGI. The CDR3 runs to 14 residues. This chain's CDR3 is CASRLGAGNTEAFF. The CDR3 DNA follows: TGTGCCAGCAGATTGGGCGCGGGGAACACTGAAGCTTTCTTT.

The chain uses TRBV27 and TRBJ1-5; D not resolved. CDR1 is MNHEY, CDR2 SMNVEV, per germline (reference sequence). This CDR3 region has 12 residues. V was shortened by 2 bases and J by 3 bases, with 2 bases between the two germline ends. CDR3 protein: CASSLLNQPQHF. The DNA for the CDR3 is TGTGCCAGCAGTTTACTCAATCAGCCCCAGCATTTT.

J is TRBJ2-7 and V is TRBV4-1; 13 bases are a match to TRBD2. The junction had 12 bases not matched to a gene; V was cut back by 3 bases and J by 4 bases. This CDR3 is built from 18 residues. Germline V lookup: CDR1 MGHRA, CDR2 YSYEKL. The CDR3 sequence: CASSHPGKLAGGPYEQYF. CDR3 bases: TGCGCCAGCAGCCACCCGGGCAAACTAGCGGGAGGGCCTTACGAGCAGTACTTC.

The chain carries TRBV27 and TRBJ2-6, with TRBD2 matching 7 bases. The CDR3 loop spans 18 amino acids. Germline V gene lookup returns CDR1 MNHEY and CDR2 SMNVEV (reference sequence). With V trimmed by 6 bases and J by 0 bases, 11 bases remained unmatched. This CDR3 is CASSPMLAETSGANVLTF. As DNA, the CDR3 is TGTGCCAGCAGCCCCATGCTAGCGGAGACCTCTGGGGCCAACGTCCTGACTTTC.

The rearrangement joins TRBV9 to TRBJ2-7; D may be TRBD1 or TRBD2 (5 bases each). The CDR3 has 14 residues. Trimming shortened V by 4 bases and J by 5 bases, and 16 bases separated the two germline ends. From germline, CDR1 is SGDLS and CDR2 YYNGEE. The CDR3 sequence is CASSPPGTGDEQYF. CDR3 DNA: TGTGCCAGCAGCCCCCCCGGGACCGGCGACGAGCAGTACTTC.

This chain joins TRBV4-2 and TRBJ1-1, with D uncertain. The CDR3 loop spans 15 amino acids. The V gene's germline CDR1 is LGHNA and CDR2 YNFKEQ. V was trimmed by 0 bases and J by 8 bases, leaving 16 bases between them. The CDR3 nucleotides are TGTGCCAGCAGCCAAGAAGTTTACGATTTGGAAGAAGCTTTCTTT. Amino acid sequence: CASSQEVYDLEEAFF.

V gene TRBV7-3 combines with J gene TRBJ2-7, with D uncertain. The V gene lost 5 bases and the J gene lost 2 bases, with 10 bases spanning the gap. CDR1 is SGHTA and CDR2 is FQGTGA in the germline V gene. This CDR3 has 13 residues. For the CDR3, the DNA is TGTGCCAGCAGCCTGGACCCGGCCTACGAGCAGTACTTC. This codes for CASSLDPAYEQYF.

The gene calls are TRBV10-3 and TRBJ2-5; D possibly matches TRBD1 or TRBD2 (5 bases each). Trimming stripped 8 bases from V and 4 bases from J, with 14 bases between. Germline loops: CDR1 ENHRY, CDR2 SYGVKD. This CDR3 comprises 13 residues. This chain's CDR3 is CAIGTPRIETQYF. CDR3 coding DNA: TGTGCCATCGGGACGCCCAGGATAGAGACCCAGTACTTC.

The V and J genes are TRBV10-3 and TRBJ1-6; perhaps TRBD1 as D (6 bases). The CDR3 is 15 amino acids. From germline, CDR1 is ENHRY and CDR2 SYGVKD. The V end was cut by 3 bases, the J end by 10 bases, with 16 bases between. DNA for the CDR3: TGTGCCATCAGTGAAACAGGGTTCTCTGAATCACCCCTCCACTTT. It codes for CAISETGFSESPLHF.

The chain is built from TRBV28 and TRBJ2-5; D may be TRBD2 (5 bases). The V end was cut by 6 bases, the J end by 4 bases, with 18 bases between. CDR3 length equals 15 residues. Germline CDR1 and CDR2: MDHEN and SYDVKM. The DNA for the CDR3 is TGTGCCAGCAGCGCAGACGCCCTAGGAGGAGAGACCCAGTACTTC. Translated: CASSADALGGETQYF. The whole variable domain, filled in from reference TRBV28 and TRBJ2-5, reads DVKVTQSSRYLVKRTGEKVFLECVQDMDHENMFWYRQDPGLGLRLIYFSYDVKMKEKGDIPEGYSVSREKKERFSLILESASTNQTSMYLCASSADALGGETQYFGPGTRLLVL.

The chain is built from TRBV19 and TRBJ2-7, with a weak D call TRBD1 (5 bases). The V gene's germline CDR1 is LNHDA and CDR2 SQIVND (reference sequence). V was clipped by 3 bases and J by 0 bases, with 9 bases between them. The CDR3 has 14 amino acids. CDR3 in DNA: TGTGCCAGTAGTATCTTGGGGCCCTCCTACGAGCAGTACTTC. This translates into CASSILGPSYEQYF.